The present T cell receptor (beta chain) was sequenced within a study of regulatory T cells in long-lasting Graves disease. To make TCR beta libraries, researchers used iRepertoire HTBI primers and Arm-PCR of CDR3 regions. TCRdb used MiXCR to reprocess the multiplex PCR reads, holding one entry per CDR3 protein. The sample gives some 560,000 distinct CDR3 sequences, approximately 16% of which show up once; around 25% is in the top ten. Stated time point: newly diagnosed GD, antithyroid drugs for less than 3 months. Scientists built the TCR library using RNA that was extracted from PBMCs. Germline V gene lookup returns CDR1 LGHNA and CDR2 YNFKEQ. The length of the CDR3 is 17 residues. The ends lost 0 bases at V and 4 bases at J; junction bases unmatched: 7. On this clonotype itself: Its antigen is not identified.

Study-level points and caveats: New patients shared roughly 960 public clonotypes, and persistent patients shared more, with about 2,700.

These data were also reused for a study on T cells in Graves' hyperthyroidism and ophthalmopathy.

This rearrangement joins TRBV4-2 to TRBJ2-1; TRBD2 matches at 9 bases. The receptor was isolated from a woman between 40 and 65 years old with Graves disease. The specimen comprised peripheral blood mononuclear cells (PBMCs), sampled at new diagnosis, from a patient treated with antithyroid drugs. CDR3: CASSQDKGGGVYNEQFF. Written as DNA, the CDR3 is TGTGCCAGCAGCCAAGATAAGGGCGGGGGGGTTTACAATGAGCAGTTCTTC.